The 27 T cell receptor beta chains listed next were all sequenced from one sample in a study of control samples from healthy donors and cancer patients. The method was immunoSEQ multiplex PCR; TCRdb's version includes in-frame clones alone and lacks a portion of them. There are around 41,000 clones in the sample; around 82% occur only once, and 20% to 25% lies in the top ten. The sequenced sample was PBMCs. The receptors were sampled from a woman aged 55 to 70 with lung cancer.

The rearrangement links TRBV9 to TRBJ1-6; 8 bases align to TRBD1. Unmatched junction bases numbered 6, after V lost 0 bases and J lost 4 bases. Germline CDR1 is SGDLS and CDR2 is YYNGEE. The CDR3 consists of 17 residues. The CDR3 loop reads CASSVGGQASYNSPLHF. CDR3 bases: TGTGCCAGCAGCGTAGGGGGACAGGCCTCTTATAATTCACCCCTCCACTTT.

This chain uses TRBV3-1 (or the pseudogene TRBV3-2) with TRBJ1-2; 8 nucleotides line up with TRBD1. V lost 1 base to trimming and J lost 8 bases; unmatched junction nucleotides: 6. The germline gives CDR1 LGHDT, CDR2 YNNKEL (reference sequence). The CDR3 is 14 residues long. The CDR3 bases are TGTGCCAGCAGCCAAGTCGACAGGGGTGGCGGCTACACCTTC. Its protein is CASSQVDRGGGYTF.

This chain links TRBV6-5 with TRBJ2-5, with a tentative D call TRBD1 (5 bases). Looked up from germline, CDR1 is MNHEY and CDR2 is SVGAGI. Trimming removed 0 bases from V and 1 base from J, with 12 bases in between. CDR3 length: 16 residues. CDR3 DNA: TGTGCCAGCAGTTACTCGGTGACAGACCTCCAAGAGACCCAGTACTTC. Translated: CASSYSVTDLQETQYF.

The V and J genes are TRBV6-5 and TRBJ2-1; D is undetermined. The CDR3 has 12 amino acids. V gave up 6 bases and J gave up 6 bases, with 9 bases separating them. In germline, CDR1 is MNHEY, CDR2 SVGAGI. The CDR3 sequence: CASSSGFNEQFF. DNA of the CDR3: TGTGCCAGCAGCTCCGGATTCAATGAGCAGTTCTTC.

This chain links TRBV12-3 or TRBV12-4 with TRBJ2-2; 7 nucleotides agree with TRBD1. V gave up 11 bases and J gave up 7 bases; unmatched junction bases: 7. The CDR3 consists of 12 residues. The CDR3 DNA sequence: TGTGCCCTACAGGGGTGGGGCGGGGAGCTGTTTTTT. It translates to CALQGWGGELFF.

The chain is built from TRBV7-2 and TRBJ2-4; TRBD2 might be the D (5 bases). CDR3 length equals 18 residues. The germline CDR1 and CDR2 sequences are SGHTA and FQGNSA. V was trimmed by 5 bases and J by 0 bases, leaving 20 bases between them. CDR3 residues: CASSPGRVLLIAKNIQYF. CDR3 coding DNA: TGTGCCAGCAGCCCCGGGCGGGTACTGTTGATAGCCAAAAACATTCAGTACTTC.

This sequence joins TRBV13 and TRBJ2-1; TRBD2 agrees at 11 bases. V was clipped by 4 bases and J by 4 bases; unmatched bases: 3. The CDR3 loop spans 15 amino acids. Germline V gene sequence: CDR1 PRHDT, CDR2 FYEKMQ (reference sequence). This chain's CDR3 is CASSSLAGGYNEQFF. The CDR3 DNA reads TGTGCCAGCAGCTCCCTAGCGGGAGGTTACAATGAGCAGTTCTTC. The full variable domain, in which reference TRBV13 and TRBJ2-1 provide the parts outside the CDR3, is AAGVIQSPRHLIKEKRETATLKCYPIPRHDTVYWYQQGPGQDPQFLISFYEKMQSDKGSIPDRFSAQQFSDYHSELNMSSLELGDSALYFCASSSLAGGYNEQFFGPGTRLTVL.

The chain recombines TRBV19 with TRBJ1-5; tentatively, D is TRBD1 (5 bases). This CDR3 is 13 amino acids long. The V gene's germline CDR1 is LNHDA and CDR2 SQIVND (reference sequence). Between the trimmed V and J ends, which lost 5 bases and 5 bases, there was a span of 10 bases. This CDR3 is CASSRQSDQPQHF. In nucleotides, the CDR3 is TGTGCCAGTAGTCGACAGTCCGATCAGCCCCAGCATTTT.

CDR3 DNA: TGCGCCAGCAGCTTGATCGGGACAGGGCGCGATGGCTACACCTTC. Translation gives CASSLIGTGRDGYTF. This rearrangement joins TRBV5-1 to TRBJ1-2, with 9 nucleotides matching TRBD1. Unmatched junction bases numbered 7, after V lost 1 base and J lost 6 bases. The CDR3 has 15 residues. Looked up from germline, CDR1 is SGHRS and CDR2 is YFSETQ.

The rearrangement uses TRBV4-1 and TRBJ1-2; D is perhaps TRBD1 (5 bases). CDR1 and CDR2 (germline): MGHRA, YSYEKL. V lost 1 base to trimming and J lost 8 bases, with 26 bases between them. This CDR3 spans 18 amino acids. In DNA, the CDR3 is TGCGCCAGCAGCCAAGTTGGGCTATTGGCGGGACTGGGTAGAGGCTACACCTTC. Translated: CASSQVGLLAGLGRGYTF.

The V gene is TRBV13, the J gene TRBJ2-3; TRBD2 matches at 11 bases. Germline V gives CDR1 PRHDT, CDR2 FYEKMQ (reference sequence). The CDR3 sequence is 15 residues long. J gave up 6 bases and V 2 bases, and 4 bases lay outside the gene matches. The CDR3 here is CASSLLAGGRDTQYF. Written as DNA, the CDR3 is TGTGCCAGCAGCTTACTAGCGGGGGGCAGGGATACGCAGTATTTT. Drawing the rest from reference TRBV13 and TRBJ2-3, the complete variable domain is AAGVIQSPRHLIKEKRETATLKCYPIPRHDTVYWYQQGPGQDPQFLISFYEKMQSDKGSIPDRFSAQQFSDYHSELNMSSLELGDSALYFCASSLLAGGRDTQYFGPGTRLTVL.

This clone was picked up one time. The chain couples TRBV28 to TRBJ1-1, with D hard to call. This CDR3 region has 11 residues. Trimming took 2 bases from V and 8 from J, leaving 6 bases between them. Germline CDR1 MDHEN, CDR2 SYDVKM. Written as DNA, the CDR3 is TGTGCCAGCAGTTTAGGAGACGAAGCTTTCTTT. Translated, it gives CASSLGDEAFF. Full variable domain (rest looked up from reference TRBV28 and TRBJ1-1): DVKVTQSSRYLVKRTGEKVFLECVQDMDHENMFWYRQDPGLGLRLIYFSYDVKMKEKGDIPEGYSVSREKKERFSLILESASTNQTSMYLCASSLGDEAFFGQGTRLTVV.

CDR3 DNA sequence: TGTGCCAGCAGTTACGGTGGACTCGGTGGGACTGAAGCTTTCTTT. Translating it yields CASSYGGLGGTEAFF. The chain carries TRBV6-5 and TRBJ1-1; no clear D. The germline V and J ends were trimmed by 2 bases and 5 bases, with 15 bases remaining between them. This CDR3 spans 15 amino acids. Looked up from germline, CDR1 is MNHEY and CDR2 is SVGAGI.

This chain connects TRBV7-2 to TRBJ1-5, with TRBD1 as a possible D gene (5 bases). V was pared by 8 bases and J by 4 bases, with 15 bases between. Germline CDR1 SGHTA, CDR2 FQGNSA. The CDR3 totals 14 residues. The CDR3 region is CASSTRGVNQPQHF. CDR3 nucleotides: TGTGCCAGCTCCACCCGGGGGGTTAATCAGCCCCAGCATTTT. The full variable domain, its missing parts supplied by reference TRBV7-2 and TRBJ1-5, is GAGVSQSPSNKVTEKGKDVELRCDPISGHTALYWYRQSLGQGLEFLIYFQGNSAPDKSGLPSDRFSAERTGGSVSTLTIQRTQQEDSAVYLCASSTRGVNQPQHFGDGTRLSIL.

The chain employs TRBV12-3 or TRBV12-4 and TRBJ2-2; D remains unclear. The length of the CDR3 is 13 residues. V shed 5 bases and J shed 3 bases, with 7 bases lying between them. This chain's CDR3 is CASSILDTGELFF. As DNA, the CDR3 is TGTGCCAGCAGTATCTTAGACACCGGGGAGCTGTTTTTT.

The rearrangement joins TRBV7-3 to TRBJ1-2; D ambiguous. Germline CDR1 and CDR2: SGHTA and FQGTGA. This CDR3 is built from 15 residues. V lost 5 bases, J lost 0 bases, and 13 bases lay in between. The chain's CDR3 is CASSPQSGANYGYTF. The CDR3 coding sequence is TGTGCCAGCAGCCCTCAAAGTGGGGCTAACTATGGCTACACCTTC.

This clone was observed once. The chain recombines TRBV20-1 with TRBJ2-1; unclear D gene. Deletions cut 6 bases from V and 7 bases from J, with 7 bases between. The CDR3 is 10 residues long. CDR1 DFQATT and CDR2 SNEGSKA come from the germline V gene (reference sequence). CDR3 in DNA: TGCAGTGCCCTACGAAATGAGCAGTTCTTC. The encoded protein is CSALRNEQFF.

CDR3 protein: CARSLAGSNQPQHF. Written as DNA, the CDR3 is TGTGCCAGAAGCTTGGCAGGCAGCAATCAGCCCCAGCATTTT. This chain joins TRBV7-5 and TRBJ1-5; the DNA was not compared with TRBD1, the D call given in the table. TRBV7-5 is described as a pseudogene. The CDR3 covers 14 residues.

The rearrangement joins TRBV30 to TRBJ1-2; no definite D call. The length of the CDR3 is 11 residues. Per the germline V gene, CDR1 is GTSNPN and CDR2 is SVGIG (reference sequence). V was cut by 3 bases and J by 5 bases, with 7 bases left in between. The CDR3 DNA reads as TGTGCCTGGAGGGCCTATTATGGCTACACCTTC. Translating gives CAWRAYYGYTF.

Only a few counts were recorded for this clone. The rearrangement links TRBV4-1 to TRBJ1-4, with a possible D match to TRBD1 (5 bases). Between the trimmed V and J ends, which lost 1 base and 4 bases, there was a span of 10 bases. CDR3 size: 15 residues. The germline gives CDR1 MGHRA, CDR2 YSYEKL. CDR3 DNA: TGCGCCAGCAGCCAAGTCGGGACGCTTAATGAAAAACTGTTTTTT. It translates to CASSQVGTLNEKLFF.

This sequence joins TRBV4-2 and TRBJ2-5; 8 nucleotides match TRBD2. The germline gives CDR1 LGHNA, CDR2 YNFKEQ. J lost 5 bases, V lost 0 bases, and 5 bases had no gene match. The CDR3 loop spans 15 amino acids. The CDR3 DNA reads TGTGCCAGCAGCCAAGAGACTAGCGAGCGGGAGACCCAGTACTTC. This encodes CASSQETSERETQYF.

The chain is built from TRBV5-6 and TRBJ1-2, with 10 positions matching TRBD1. The CDR3 contains 13 residues. Per the germline V gene, CDR1 is SGHDT and CDR2 is YYEEEE. With V trimmed by 7 bases and J by 8 bases, 8 bases remained unmatched. The CDR3 loop is CASDIDRGQGYTF. The CDR3 coding sequence is TGTGCCAGCGATATCGACAGGGGGCAGGGCTACACCTTC.

This chain joins TRBV5-6 and TRBJ1-1; no reliable D call. There are 12 residues in the CDR3. Germline V CDR1 and CDR2: SGHDT, YYEEEE. V was trimmed by 4 bases and J by 0 bases, leaving 4 bases between them. CDR3 nucleotide sequence: TGTGCCAGCAGCGGATTGAACACTGAAGCTTTCTTT. This sequence encodes CASSGLNTEAFF.

The gene calls are TRBV5-1 and TRBJ2-2; D gene unclear. The CDR3 sequence is 15 residues long. Per the germline V gene, CDR1 is SGHRS and CDR2 is YFSETQ. V was cut by 4 bases and J by 5 bases, with 15 bases left in between. CDR3 residues: CASSLDPQGTGELFF. The CDR3 region has the DNA TGCGCCAGCAGCCTTGACCCCCAAGGGACCGGGGAGCTGTTTTTT.

The chain has TRBV7-3 and TRBJ2-1, with D possibly being TRBD2 (6 bases). The germline gives CDR1 SGHTA, CDR2 FQGTGA. The V and J ends lost 3 bases and 6 bases respectively, with 15 bases between them. This CDR3 has 15 residues. This chain's CDR3 is CASSFNPEGPNEQFF. CDR3 sequence (DNA): TGTGCCAGCAGCTTTAATCCGGAGGGCCCCAATGAGCAGTTCTTC. The whole variable domain, remainder taken from reference TRBV7-3 and TRBJ2-1, is GAGVSQTPSNKVTEKGKYVELRCDPISGHTALYWYRQSLGQGPEFLIYFQGTGAADDSGLPNDRFFAVRPEGSVSTLKIQRTERGDSAVYLCASSFNPEGPNEQFFGPGTRLTVL.

This chain joins TRBV5-4 and TRBJ1-1; no firm D call. The V gene lost 4 bases and the J gene lost 1 base, with 5 bases spanning the gap. Germline CDR1 and CDR2: SGHNT and YYREEE (reference sequence). The CDR3 contains 12 residues. The CDR3 coding sequence is TGTGCCAGCAGCCTCCAGAACACTGAAGCTTTCTTT. This encodes CASSLQNTEAFF.

The rearrangement joins TRBV7-3 to TRBJ2-1; 8 bases map to TRBD1. Germline loops: CDR1 SGHTA, CDR2 FQGTGA. This CDR3 spans 15 amino acids. The V gene end was trimmed by 5 bases and the J gene end by 7 bases; junction bases not matched to a gene: 10. The CDR3 coding sequence is TGTGCCAGCAGCCCATATCGGGACAGGATTAATGAGCAGTTCTTC. Translating gives CASSPYRDRINEQFF.